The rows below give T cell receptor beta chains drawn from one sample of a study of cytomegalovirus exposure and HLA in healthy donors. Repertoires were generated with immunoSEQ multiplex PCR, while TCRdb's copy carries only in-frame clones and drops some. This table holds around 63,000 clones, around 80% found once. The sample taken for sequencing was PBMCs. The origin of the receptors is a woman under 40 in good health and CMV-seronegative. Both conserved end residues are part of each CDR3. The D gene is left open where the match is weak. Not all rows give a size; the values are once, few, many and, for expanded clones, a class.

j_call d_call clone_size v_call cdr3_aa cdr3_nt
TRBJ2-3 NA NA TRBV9 CASSPVGPLTQYF TGTGCCAGCAGCCCGGTTGGGCCGCTTACGCAGTATTTT
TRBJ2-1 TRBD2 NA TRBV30 CAWNYIAGEQFF TGTGCCTGGAACTACATAGCGGGTGAGCAGTTCTTC
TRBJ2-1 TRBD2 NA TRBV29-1 CSVEGPTGTSGRKQFF TGCAGCGTTGAAGGCCCCACCGGGACTAGCGGGCGCAAGCAGTTCTTC
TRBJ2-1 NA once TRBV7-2 CASSLAQYEQFF TGTGCCAGCAGCTTAGCACAGTATGAGCAGTTCTTC
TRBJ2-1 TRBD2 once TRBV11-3 CASSLSGVNEQFF TGTGCCAGCAGCCTCAGCGGGGTGAATGAGCAGTTCTTC
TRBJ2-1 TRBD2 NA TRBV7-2 CASSLSAGGYNEQFF TGTGCCAGCAGCTTATCAGCGGGAGGCTACAATGAGCAGTTCTTC
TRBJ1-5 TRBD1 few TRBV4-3 CASSQGTVGTGRNQPQHF TGCGCCAGCAGCCAAGGGACGGTAGGGACAGGTAGAAATCAGCCCCAGCATTTT
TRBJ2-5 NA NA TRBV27 CASSSSIGGAETQYF NA
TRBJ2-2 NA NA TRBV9 CASSVGAGGLEELFF TGTGCCAGCAGCGTAGGGGCAGGAGGCTTGGAAGAGCTGTTTTTT
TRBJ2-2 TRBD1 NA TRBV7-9 CADRDRAKSGNTGELFF TGTGCCGACCGGGACAGGGCAAAATCTGGGAACACCGGGGAGCTGTTTTTT
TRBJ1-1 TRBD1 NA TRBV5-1 CASSLAGTGAFF TGCGCCAGCAGCTTAGCCGGGACAGGAGCTTTCTTT
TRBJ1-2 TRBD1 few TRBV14 CASSQVTGGGYGYTF TGTGCCAGCAGCCAAGTAACAGGGGGAGGCTATGGCTACACCTTC
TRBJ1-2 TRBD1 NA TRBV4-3 CASSRDRGERYTF TGCGCCAGCAGCCGGGACAGGGGGGAGCGCTACACCTTC
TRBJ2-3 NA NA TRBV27 CASSFMTAGTDTQYF TGTGCCAGCAGTTTTATGACCGCGGGCACAGATACGCAGTATTTT
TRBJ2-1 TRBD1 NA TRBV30 CAWDRVVFPYNEQFF TGTGCCTGGGACAGGGTAGTTTTCCCCTACAATGAGCAGTTCTTC
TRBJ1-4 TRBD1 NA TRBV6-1 CASSEASGGNEKLFF TGTGCCAGCAGTGAAGCGTCAGGGGGTAATGAAAAACTGTTTTTT
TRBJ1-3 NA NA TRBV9 CASSAQGYSSGNTIYF TGTGCCAGCAGCGCACAGGGATACTCCTCTGGAAACACCATATATTTT
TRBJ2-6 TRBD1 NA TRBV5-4 CATRTGRSSGANVLTF TGTGCCACAAGGACAGGGCGTAGCTCTGGGGCCAACGTCCTGACTTTC
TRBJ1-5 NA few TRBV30 CAWSTGRGNQPQHF TGTGCCTGGAGTACAGGGAGGGGCAATCAGCCCCAGCATTTT
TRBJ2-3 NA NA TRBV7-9 CASSPHPRAVGGKDTQYF TGTGCCAGCAGCCCCCACCCTAGGGCGGTGGGGGGAAAGGATACGCAGTATTTT
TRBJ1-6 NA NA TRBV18 CASSPSRGPSSYNSPLHF TGTGCCAGCTCACCGTCAAGGGGCCCCTCCTCCTATAATTCACCCCTCCACTTT
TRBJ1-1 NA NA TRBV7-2 CASSRMVDTEAFF TGTGCCAGCAGCCGCATGGTAGATACTGAAGCTTTCTTT
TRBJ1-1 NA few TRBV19 CASRSDRLNTEAFF TGTGCCAGTAGGTCGGACAGACTGAACACTGAAGCTTTCTTT
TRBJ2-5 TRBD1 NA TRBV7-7 CASSPGTGEGTQYF TGTGCTAGCAGCCCGGGGACAGGGGAGGGGACCCAGTACTTC
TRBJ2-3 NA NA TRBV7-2 CASSLGGVTDTQYF TGTGCCAGCAGCTTAGGCGGCGTCACAGATACGCAGTATTTT
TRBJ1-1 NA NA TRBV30 CAWSGQREAFF TGTGCCTGGAGCGGACAGAGGGAAGCTTTCTTT
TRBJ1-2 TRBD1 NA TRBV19 CASSIDMTGRSYGYTF TGTGCCAGTAGTATAGACATGACAGGGCGGAGCTATGGCTACACCTTC
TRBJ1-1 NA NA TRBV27 CASRPGGLMNTEAFF TGTGCCAGCAGACCGGGGGGACTCATGAACACTGAAGCTTTCTTT
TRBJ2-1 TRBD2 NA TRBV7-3 CASSLLAGNNEQFF TGTGCCAGCAGCTTACTAGCGGGAAACAATGAGCAGTTCTTC
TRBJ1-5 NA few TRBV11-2 CASSLAPGVNQPQHF TGTGCCAGCAGCTTAGCCCCAGGGGTAAATCAGCCCCAGCATTTT
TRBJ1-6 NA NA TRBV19 CATGSGTPNSPLHF TGTGCCACAGGGTCGGGGACACCCAATTCACCCCTCCACTTT
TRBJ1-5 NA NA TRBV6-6 CASSYSTKGGYQPQHF TGTGCCAGCAGTTACTCGACGAAGGGGGGGTATCAGCCCCAGCATTTT
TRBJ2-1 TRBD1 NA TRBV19 CASSSGTGEIHNEQFF TGTGCCAGTAGTTCCGGGACAGGGGAGATCCATAATGAGCAGTTCTTC
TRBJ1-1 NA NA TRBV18 CASSPNRENTEAFF TGTGCCAGCTCACCAAACAGGGAGAACACTGAAGCTTTCTTT
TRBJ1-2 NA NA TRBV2 CASSRTVGANYGYTF TGTGCCAGCAGCCGGACAGTAGGGGCGAACTATGGCTACACCTTC
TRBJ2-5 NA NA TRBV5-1 CASKFGPTGETQYF TGCGCCAGCAAATTCGGGCCAACGGGGGAGACCCAGTACTTC